The 26 T cell receptor beta chains given below trace back to one sample, sequenced in a study of shared clonotypes between healthy human individuals (dated by TCRdb to 2019 to 2021). Preparation of the library involved the immunoSEQ multiplex PCR assay. TCRdb mirrors the immuneACCESS table, restricted to in-frame sequences. Some clones are absent from its copies; in checked studies, under half trace to an unresolved V gene, and the reason for the others is unknown. Across this sample there are over 800,000 clones, with about 91% seen only once. Of the sample, 20% to 30% falls within the top ten clones. CD8 naive samples were CD45RO-negative cells positively selected for CCR7, giving a CD45RA+CCR7+ population that excluded TemRA cells. Sequenced: naive CD8+ T cells sorted from blood. The cell subset or site label for this specimen denotes: CD45RA+CCR7+. Source of these receptors: a man aged 25 to 40 in good health.

CDR3 residues: CASSYSRRETQYF. The CDR3 DNA follows: TGTGCCAGCAGCTATAGCAGACGGGAGACCCAGTACTTC. The chain carries TRBV13 and TRBJ2-5; no clear D gene. Germline V CDR1 and CDR2: PRHDT, FYEKMQ (reference sequence). The CDR3 has 13 amino acids. The V end lost 4 bases, the J end lost 5 bases, and 11 bases lay between the germline ends.

V and J are TRBV9 and TRBJ1-2; no clear D. V lost 4 bases, J lost 1 base, and 11 bases lay in between. The CDR3 spans 14 residues. Germline V gives CDR1 SGDLS, CDR2 YYNGEE. CDR3: CASSFLQSNYGYTF. The CDR3 nucleotides are TGTGCCAGCAGCTTTCTACAGAGTAACTATGGCTACACCTTC.

The chain couples TRBV4-2 to TRBJ2-4; 8 positions agree with TRBD1. The CDR3 extends over 16 amino acids. Germline CDR1 is LGHNA and CDR2 is YNFKEQ. V shed 1 base, J shed 5 bases, and the junction held 7 bases outside the gene matches. The CDR3 sequence: CASSQGSRGRENIQYF. Written as DNA, the CDR3 is TGTGCCAGCAGCCAAGGCTCCAGGGGGCGCGAAAACATTCAGTACTTC.

The chain couples TRBV7-2 to TRBJ2-7, with D unresolved. The CDR3 covers 13 residues. Trimming took 3 bases from V and 5 from J, leaving 11 bases between them. Germline V gene data show CDR1 as SGHTA and CDR2 as FQGNSA. In DNA, the CDR3 is TGTGCCAGCAGCTTGTACAGTAACCACGAGCAGTACTTC. Amino acid sequence: CASSLYSNHEQYF.

This chain connects TRBV10-3 to TRBJ2-5; D possibly corresponds to TRBD2 (6 bases). The DNA end lines up better with TRBJ2-7; the J call may be wrong. The CDR3 totals 12 residues. Germline assignment: CDR1 ENHRY and CDR2 SYGVKD. CDR3 DNA: TGTGCCATCAACGGGGGAAGTGACGAGCAGTACTTC. Translated: CAINGGSDEQYF.

This chain uses TRBV9 with TRBJ2-7; a weak D match, TRBD1 (6 bases). The CDR3 is 14 residues long. From germline, CDR1 is SGDLS and CDR2 YYNGEE. V shed 4 bases and J shed 2 bases, with 13 bases lying between them. In DNA, the CDR3 is TGTGCCAGCAGCCCACCGGACAGCCCCTACGAGCAGTACTTC. Translating gives CASSPPDSPYEQYF.

V gene TRBV30 combines with J gene TRBJ1-2; 8 bases align to TRBD1. The CDR3 is made up of 12 amino acids. CDR1 is GTSNPN and CDR2 is SVGIG in the germline V gene (reference sequence). The junction had 7 bases not matched to a gene; V was cut back by 5 bases and J by 8 bases. The CDR3: CAWAPGGLGYTF. CDR3 DNA: TGTGCCTGGGCCCCAGGGGGCCTGGGCTACACCTTC.

The chain joins TRBV7-2 to TRBJ2-1; 9 bases are a match to TRBD1. The CDR3 is 15 residues long. Trimming removed 5 bases from V and 2 bases from J; junction bases left unmatched: 4. Per germline, CDR1 SGHTA and CDR2 FQGNSA. The CDR3 loop is CASSGDRVPYNEQFF. CDR3 DNA: TGTGCCAGCAGCGGGGACAGGGTACCCTACAATGAGCAGTTCTTC.

As for this clone: Other DNA sequences from this sample encode an identical CDR3 as well. J is TRBJ2-7 and V is TRBV10-2; D may correspond to TRBD1 or TRBD2 (6 bases each). Germline assignment: CDR1 WSHSY and CDR2 SAAADI. The V and J ends lost 8 bases and 3 bases respectively, with 8 bases between them. The CDR3 runs 11 residues. CDR3 amino acids: CASGGGYEQYF. The CDR3 bases are TGCGCCAGCGGAGGGGGCTACGAGCAGTACTTC.

This clone is a singleton in its sample. V is TRBV29-1 and J is TRBJ2-2, with 7 bases identical to TRBD2. V gave up 2 bases and J gave up 3 bases; unmatched junction bases: 6. This CDR3 region has 15 residues. The V gene's germline CDR1 is SQVTM and CDR2 ANQGSEA. CDR3 in DNA: TGCAGCGTTGAAAGGCGGGAGCCAGACACCGGGGAGCTGTTTTTT. This sequence encodes CSVERREPDTGELFF.

The chain recombines TRBV9 with TRBJ1-1, with D perhaps matching TRBD1 (6 bases). Germline V gene lookup returns CDR1 SGDLS and CDR2 YYNGEE. Trimming stripped 3 bases from V and 0 bases from J, with 12 bases between. The CDR3 is made up of 15 amino acids. CDR3 residues: CASSDLQGMNTEAFF. The CDR3 DNA follows: TGTGCCAGCAGCGATTTACAGGGAATGAACACTGAAGCTTTCTTT.

This chain uses TRBV27 with TRBJ1-1; D is unclear. Germline values: CDR1 MNHEY, CDR2 SMNVEV (reference sequence). CDR3 length equals 11 residues. The CDR3 loop is CVSKIRTEAFF. CDR3 in DNA: TGTGTCTCTAAGATACGCACTGAAGCTTTCTTT.

The chain couples TRBV30 to TRBJ2-7, with D perhaps matching TRBD1 (5 bases). CDR1 and CDR2 from the germline V gene are GTSNPN and SVGIG (reference sequence). The germline V and J ends were trimmed by 7 bases and 2 bases, with 21 bases remaining between them. The CDR3 spans 15 residues. This CDR3 is CASNLLGAEPYEQYF. CDR3 sequence (DNA): TGTGCCTCGAACCTCTTAGGGGCCGAACCCTACGAGCAGTACTTC. Drawing the rest from reference TRBV30 and TRBJ2-7, the complete variable domain is SQTIHQWPATLVQPVGSPLSLECTVEGTSNPNLYWYRQAAGRGLQLLFYSVGIGQISSEVPQNLSASRPQDRQFILSSKKLLLSDSGFYLCASNLLGAEPYEQYFGPGTRLTVT.

The chain joins TRBV13 to TRBJ2-2; TRBD2 is a possible D gene (6 bases). The CDR3 contains 17 residues. The V end lost 5 bases, the J end lost 8 bases, and 24 bases lay between the germline ends. CDR1 and CDR2 (germline): PRHDT, FYEKMQ (reference sequence). CDR3: CASSNSFSAGGAGELFF. DNA for the CDR3: TGTGCCAGCAGCAACTCTTTTTCCGCCGGAGGGGCTGGGGAGCTGTTTTTT.

V gene TRBV11-2 combines with J gene TRBJ2-1; TRBD2 matches 9 bases. This CDR3 is built from 15 residues. Germline CDR1 reads SGHAT; CDR2 reads FQNNGV. The V segment lost 1 base and the J segment 8 bases; nucleotides outside the gene matches: 6. In DNA form, the CDR3 reads TGTGCCAGCAGCTTAGGTTGGGGCGGGAGGGATGAGCAGTTCTTC. This encodes CASSLGWGGRDEQFF.

This clone was found once. This sequence joins TRBV14 and TRBJ1-4; D call uncertain. V was cut by 5 bases and J by 6 bases, with 13 bases left in between. Germline V gene sequence: CDR1 SGHDN, CDR2 FVKESK. The CDR3 covers 14 residues. The CDR3 DNA sequence: TGTGCCAGCAGCAAACTGGGCGGCTATGAAAAACTGTTTTTT. This gives the protein CASSKLGGYEKLFF.

This chain connects TRBV28 to TRBJ2-6, with TRBD2 matching 8 bases. The CDR3 sequence is 17 residues long. Germline V lookup: CDR1 MDHEN, CDR2 SYDVKM. J was trimmed by 3 bases and V by 5 bases; bases with no gene match: 9. The CDR3, as DNA: TGTGCCAGCAGTCGGCCGGGACTAGGTGGTGGGGCCAACGTCCTGACTTTC. Protein sequence: CASSRPGLGGGANVLTF.

The chain couples TRBV29-1 to TRBJ1-2; 8 nucleotides line up with TRBD1. V lost 1 base and J lost 3; bases outside the gene matches: 10. Germline V gives CDR1 SQVTM, CDR2 ANQGSEA. The CDR3 extends over 16 amino acids. The CDR3 is CSVEAGTGDIDYGYTF. CDR3 DNA: TGCAGCGTTGAAGCCGGGACAGGAGACATCGACTATGGCTACACCTTC.

The chain carries TRBV6-5 and TRBJ2-1; TRBD1 agrees at 8 bases. In germline, CDR1 is MNHEY, CDR2 SVGAGI. V trimming: 6 bases; J trimming: 8 bases; junction bases outside the gene matches: 12. The CDR3 spans 15 residues. The CDR3 nucleotides read TGTGCCAGCAGGCAGTGGGACAGGTGGGATGATGAGCAGTTCTTC. This codes for CASRQWDRWDDEQFF.

The chain recombines TRBV29-1 with TRBJ2-5; TRBD1 aligns across 7 bases. Trimming at V came to 6 bases and at J to 5 bases, leaving 9 bases not matched to a gene. The germline CDR1 and CDR2 sequences are SQVTM and ANQGSEA. The CDR3 extends over 13 amino acids. CDR3 region: CSVMGLQGETQYF. CDR3 bases: TGCAGCGTGATGGGTCTACAGGGGGAGACCCAGTACTTC.

On this clone itself: Other DNA sequences within the sample encode an identical CDR3. The chain has TRBV27 and TRBJ2-1; TRBD2 matches 13 bases. J lost 6 bases, V lost 3 bases, and 2 bases had no gene match. CDR3 length equals 15 residues. Germline lookup yields CDR1 MNHEY and CDR2 SMNVEV (reference sequence). CDR3 DNA: TGTGCCAGCAGTTTCGGGACTAGCGGGATCAATGAGCAGTTCTTC. Protein product: CASSFGTSGINEQFF.

The chain has TRBV2 and TRBJ2-7; 10 nucleotides align to TRBD1. The CDR3 extends over 16 amino acids. Germline V gives CDR1 SNHLY, CDR2 FYNNEI. Trimming took 3 bases from V and 3 from J; bases not matched to a gene: 8. The CDR3 protein is CASSDPGQGMNYEQYF. In DNA form, the CDR3 reads TGTGCCAGCAGTGATCCGGGACAGGGGATGAACTACGAGCAGTACTTC.

This sequence joins TRBV28 and TRBJ2-3; a weak D match, TRBD2 (7 bases). V lost 1 base and J lost 2, with 13 bases in between. The CDR3 runs 16 residues. Germline CDR1 reads MDHEN; CDR2 reads SYDVKM. Here the CDR3 reads CASSLYRGANTDTQYF. DNA of the CDR3: TGTGCCAGCAGTTTATACCGGGGGGCCAACACAGATACGCAGTATTTT.

The rearrangement links TRBV11-2 to TRBJ1-2, with no clear D. Germline lookup yields CDR1 SGHAT and CDR2 FQNNGV. The V and J ends lost 1 base and 3 bases respectively, with 9 bases between them. The CDR3 totals 14 residues. CDR3 loop: CASSLGVGDYGYTF. For the CDR3, the DNA is TGTGCCAGCAGCTTAGGGGTGGGTGACTATGGCTACACCTTC.

The chain combines TRBV7-9 with TRBJ2-7, with TRBD2 identical over 10 bases. Germline V CDR1 and CDR2: SEHNR, FQNEAQ (reference sequence). The CDR3 runs to 14 residues. The V and J ends lost 5 bases and 3 bases, in that order; junction bases with no gene match: 4. CDR3 sequence (DNA): TGTGCCAGCAGCAAGCGGGAGGGAAGCTACGAGCAGTACTTC. Amino acids: CASSKREGSYEQYF.

This chain joins TRBV7-9 and TRBJ2-5; D remains unclear. The CDR3 covers 16 residues. The ends were cut back, 1 base at V and 0 bases at J, with 12 bases in the middle. Germline loops: CDR1 SEHNR, CDR2 FQNEAQ (reference sequence). In DNA, the CDR3 is TGTGCCAGCAGCTTAGAACGACTCGCAAACCAAGAGACCCAGTACTTC. It codes for CASSLERLANQETQYF. The entire variable domain, with the rest obtained from reference TRBV7-9 and TRBJ2-5, is as follows: DTGVSQNPRHKITKRGQNVTFRCDPISEHNRLYWYRQTLGQGPEFLTYFQNEAQLEKSRLLSDRFSAERPKGSFSTLEIQRTEQGDSAMYLCASSLERLANQETQYFGPGTRLLVL.